This T cell receptor (beta chain) was documented in a study of blood T cells in healthy people across ages. General observations from the study: In these data, TCR beta diversity tracked strongly with naive T cell percentage.

Through a sample-barcoded 5' primer and a J-beta primer mix, a second PCR was run for roughly 7 to 11 cycles. TCRdb passed the 5' RACE reads through MiXCR, listing each CDR3 protein once. The table lists 910,000 or so distinct CDR3 sequences, roughly 51% of them singletons. In terms of origin and age, donors were healthy Caucasian individuals from Russia aged about 6 to 95. CDR3 length: 14 residues. Germline values: CDR1 MDHEN, CDR2 SYDVKM. Notes on this clonotype: Its antigen is undetermined. One end of the junction does not line up with germline, which may come from a read error.

The TCR sequence derives from an older woman in good health. The sample comprised blood. J is TRBJ2-7 and V is TRBV28; D is undetermined. CDR3 bases: TGTGCCAGCAGTCCACCGAGAGGCTCCTACGGGCAGTACTTC. It translates to CASSPPRGSYGQYF.